This TCR beta chain was retrieved from a study of blood T cell repertoires in COVID-19. Study details: Researchers got acute and convalescent COVID-19 samples from the United States, Italy and Spain. T cells, B-cell-depleted T cells, or PBMCs provided the cDNA or gDNA that served as material.

In the study's own analysis: How many nucleated cells were present was estimated from reference gene primer amplification. TCRdb's copy holds only in-frame clones and misses some; the assay was immunoSEQ multiplex PCR. V and J calls and clone size are those listed in that table; D and trimming were worked out from the DNA. This table holds about 65,000 clones, 90% to 95% found once. A remark on this clone: The sample holds other DNA sequences that translate to the same CDR3.

Trimming took 4 bases from V and 0 from J; bases not matched to a gene: 5. The CDR3 is 15 residues long. Germline CDR1 is SGHRS and CDR2 is YFSETQ. This sequence joins TRBV5-1 and TRBJ1-1; 8 bases are a match to TRBD1. Sequenced material: peripheral blood. This TCR was recovered from a man in his 70s with active COVID-19. DNA of the CDR3: TGCGCCAGCAGCCCAGGGACAGGAGTGAACACTGAAGCTTTCTTT. It codes for CASSPGTGVNTEAFF.